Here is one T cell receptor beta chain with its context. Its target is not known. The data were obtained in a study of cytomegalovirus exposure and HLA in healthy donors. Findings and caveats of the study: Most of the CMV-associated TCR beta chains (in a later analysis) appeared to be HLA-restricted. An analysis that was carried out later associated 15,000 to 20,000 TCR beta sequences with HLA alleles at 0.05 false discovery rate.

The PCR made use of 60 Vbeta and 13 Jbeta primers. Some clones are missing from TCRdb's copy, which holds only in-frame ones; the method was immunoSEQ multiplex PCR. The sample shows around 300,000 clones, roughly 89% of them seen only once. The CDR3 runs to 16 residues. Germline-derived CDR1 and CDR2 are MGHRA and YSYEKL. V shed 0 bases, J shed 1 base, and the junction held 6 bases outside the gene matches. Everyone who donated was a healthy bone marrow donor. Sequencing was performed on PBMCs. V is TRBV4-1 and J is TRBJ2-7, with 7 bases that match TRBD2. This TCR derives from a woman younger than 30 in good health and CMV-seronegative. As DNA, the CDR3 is TGCGCCAGCAGCCAAGATGATTCTAGCGGTTCCTACGAGCAGTACTTC. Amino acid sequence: CASSQDDSSGSYEQYF.